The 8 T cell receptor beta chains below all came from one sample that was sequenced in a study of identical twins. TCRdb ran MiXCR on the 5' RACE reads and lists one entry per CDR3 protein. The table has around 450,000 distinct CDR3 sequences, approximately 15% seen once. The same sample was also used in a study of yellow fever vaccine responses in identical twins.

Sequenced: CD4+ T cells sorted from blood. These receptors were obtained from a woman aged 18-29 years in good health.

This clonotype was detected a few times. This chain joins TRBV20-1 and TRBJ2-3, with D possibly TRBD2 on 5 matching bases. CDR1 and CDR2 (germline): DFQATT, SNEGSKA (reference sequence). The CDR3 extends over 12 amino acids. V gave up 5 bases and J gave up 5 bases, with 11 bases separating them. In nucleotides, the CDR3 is TGCAGTGCTGGTAGCGCAGGAGATACGCAGTATTTT. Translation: CSAGSAGDTQYF.

The CDR3 DNA is TGTGCCAGCAGCCCCAGGGGCTACAATGAGCAGTTCTTC. This gives the protein CASSPRGYNEQFF. V is TRBV12-3 or TRBV12-4 and J is TRBJ2-1, with D tentatively TRBD1 (6 bases). Trimming removed 6 bases from V and 3 bases from J, with 9 bases in between. The CDR3 sequence is 13 residues long.

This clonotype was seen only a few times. DNA of the CDR3: TGTGCCACCAATACTAAGGACAGTAGCAATCAGCCCCAGCATTTT. This sequence encodes CATNTKDSSNQPQHF. The chain combines TRBV6-2 or TRBV6-3 with TRBJ1-5; the D gene is possibly TRBD1 (6 bases). The CDR3 consists of 15 residues. Germline V gene lookup returns CDR1 MNHEY and CDR2 SVGEGT. Trimming stripped 10 bases from V and 0 bases from J, with 16 bases between.

CDR3 in DNA: TGTGCCAGCAGCCCCTCCGGGGGTTTCCAGTTCTTC. Protein: CASSPSGGFQFF. The chain is built from TRBV7-3 and TRBJ2-1; a possible D gene is TRBD2 (6 bases). The CDR3 sequence is 12 residues long. CDR1 and CDR2 from the germline V gene are SGHTA and FQGTGA. Between the trimmed V and J ends, which lost 5 bases and 13 bases, there was a span of 15 bases.

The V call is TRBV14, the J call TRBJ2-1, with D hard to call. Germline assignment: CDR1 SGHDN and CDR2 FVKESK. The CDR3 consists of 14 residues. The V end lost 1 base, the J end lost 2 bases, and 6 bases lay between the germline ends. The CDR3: CASSQALTYNEQFF. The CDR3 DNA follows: TGTGCCAGCAGCCAAGCCTTAACCTACAATGAGCAGTTCTTC.

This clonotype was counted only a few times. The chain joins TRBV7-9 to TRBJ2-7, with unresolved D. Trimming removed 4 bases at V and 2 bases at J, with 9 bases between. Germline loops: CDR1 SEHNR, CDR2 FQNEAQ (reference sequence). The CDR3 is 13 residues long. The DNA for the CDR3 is TGTGCCAGCAGCTCGGACGGCCCCTACGAGCAGTACTTC. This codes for CASSSDGPYEQYF.

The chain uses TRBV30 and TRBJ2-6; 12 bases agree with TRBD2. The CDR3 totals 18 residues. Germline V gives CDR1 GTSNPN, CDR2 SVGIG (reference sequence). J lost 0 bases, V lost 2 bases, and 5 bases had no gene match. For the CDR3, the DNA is TGTGCCTGGAGTCGGACTAGCGGGGCCCCCTCTGGGGCCAACGTCCTGACTTTC. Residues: CAWSRTSGAPSGANVLTF.

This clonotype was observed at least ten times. In DNA, the CDR3 is TGTGCCAGCAGTTTTTGGGGCTCTGGAAACACCATATATTTT. Translating it yields CASSFWGSGNTIYF. V is TRBV12-3 or TRBV12-4 and J is TRBJ1-3; D ambiguous. This CDR3 contains 14 residues. Trimming cost V 3 bases and J 0 bases, with 6 bases left between them.